What follows are 11 T cell receptor beta chains derived from one specimen sequenced in a study of blood T cell repertoires in COVID-19. Clones were read by immunoSEQ multiplex PCR, and TCRdb kept only the in-frame ones, dropping some. The data contain 200,000 to 250,000 clones, around 88% of them seen just once; the ten biggest clones take up around 15%. Sequencing was done on a sample of PBMCs or T cells enriched from blood (not recorded which). The receptor set was obtained from a woman in her fifties or sixties with acute COVID-19.

The chain recombines TRBV7-9 with TRBJ1-4; the D gene is possibly TRBD1 (5 bases). The V and J ends lost 1 base and 5 bases respectively, with 11 bases between them. The CDR3 spans 15 residues. Germline V gene sequence: CDR1 SEHNR, CDR2 FQNEAQ (reference sequence). CDR3 loop: CASSLEARGNEKLFF. Here the CDR3 DNA reads TGTGCCAGCAGCTTAGAGGCACGGGGGAATGAAAAACTGTTTTTT.

This chain links TRBV28 with TRBJ2-7; D might be TRBD1 (5 bases). From germline, CDR1 is MDHEN and CDR2 SYDVKM. The V end lost 2 bases, the J end lost 0 bases, and 5 bases lay between the germline ends. The CDR3 sequence is 13 residues long. This chain's CDR3 is CASSLDSSYEQYF. CDR3 in DNA: TGTGCCAGCAGTTTAGACAGCTCCTACGAGCAGTACTTC.

V gene TRBV19 combines with J gene TRBJ2-1, with D maybe TRBD2 (6 bases). Per germline, CDR1 LNHDA and CDR2 SQIVND (reference sequence). The ends were cut back, 4 bases at V and 2 bases at J, with 9 bases in the middle. This CDR3 is built from 14 residues. The CDR3 DNA reads TGTGCCAGTAGTACAAGGAGGGCCTACAATGAGCAGTTCTTC. Translation gives CASSTRRAYNEQFF.

The V call is TRBV3-1 (or the pseudogene TRBV3-2), the J call TRBJ2-7; 9 nucleotides match TRBD1. V lost 5 bases, J lost 0 bases, and 17 bases stayed unmatched. CDR3 length equals 19 residues. The germline gives CDR1 LGHDT, CDR2 YNNKEL (reference sequence). The CDR3 spells CASSGRGHPGQGPSYEQYF. CDR3 coding DNA: TGTGCCAGCAGCGGACGAGGACATCCGGGACAGGGTCCCTCCTACGAGCAGTACTTC.

The J gene is TRBJ1-1, the V gene TRBV2, with TRBD1 identical over 9 bases. The CDR3 length is 17 residues. Per germline, CDR1 SNHLY and CDR2 FYNNEI. V gave up 9 bases and J gave up 1 base; unmatched junction bases: 15. The CDR3 is CASTLTGGAMRNTEAFF. CDR3 in DNA: TGTGCCAGTACCCTAACAGGGGGCGCGATGAGGAACACTGAAGCTTTCTTT.

This clone was detected only a few times. The rearrangement joins TRBV9 to TRBJ2-7, with D possibly TRBD2 on 6 matching bases. Germline CDR1 is SGDLS and CDR2 is YYNGEE. The CDR3 sequence is 14 residues long. Trimming pared 7 bases from V and 6 bases from J, leaving 20 bases between. The CDR3 region has the DNA TGTGCCAGCTCGCCCCCCACGGGACTGCGCGAGCAGTACTTC. It translates to CASSPPTGLREQYF.

The V call is TRBV27, the J call TRBJ2-7; a possible D gene is TRBD1 (6 bases). Between the trimmed V and J ends, which lost 6 bases and 0 bases, there was a span of 12 bases. CDR3 length: 14 residues. Looked up from germline, CDR1 is MNHEY and CDR2 is SMNVEV (reference sequence). The CDR3 reads CASSSKDSSYEQYF. In DNA, the CDR3 is TGTGCCAGCAGCTCTAAGGACAGCTCCTACGAGCAGTACTTC.

This chain uses TRBV5-4 with TRBJ2-7; 11 nucleotides match TRBD2. This CDR3 has 16 residues. V lost 4 bases to trimming and J lost 7 bases; unmatched junction nucleotides: 13. CDR1 is SGHNT and CDR2 is YYREEE in the germline V gene (reference sequence). The CDR3 is CASSGNIAGGPGEQYF. The CDR3 DNA reads TGTGCCAGCAGCGGGAATATAGCGGGAGGGCCGGGTGAGCAGTACTTC.

The chain combines TRBV11-2 with TRBJ1-1, with 7 bases lining up with TRBD1. V shed 2 bases and J 6 bases; nucleotides not matched to a gene: 6. The CDR3 is made up of 14 amino acids. CDR1 is SGHAT, CDR2 FQNNGV, per germline. In DNA, the CDR3 is TGTGCCAGCAGCTTATATCTCCAGGGGGCTGAAGCTTTCTTT. Protein: CASSLYLQGAEAFF.

The chain carries TRBV2 and TRBJ2-7; D is unclear. Trimming removed 7 bases at V and 4 bases at J, with 20 bases between. The CDR3 contains 15 residues. Germline CDR1 and CDR2: SNHLY and FYNNEI. The CDR3 here is CASKLTGYSRYEQYF. The CDR3 DNA follows: TGTGCCAGCAAACTGACTGGGTACTCGAGGTACGAGCAGTACTTC.

The chain joins TRBV29-1 to TRBJ2-6; D gene uncertain. The CDR3 consists of 14 residues. CDR1 is SQVTM and CDR2 is ANQGSEA in the germline V gene. Trimming removed 6 bases from V and 0 bases from J, with 9 bases in between. The CDR3 is CSVTPSSGANVLTF. The CDR3 nucleotides read TGCAGCGTAACACCCAGCTCTGGGGCCAACGTCCTGACTTTC.